The 13 T cell receptor beta chains reported below all come from one sample, sequenced in a study of human T cells and chemical hapten exposure. One entry per CDR3 protein, called by TCRdb with MiXCR from the RACE reads. This sample has 55,000 to 80,000 distinct CDR3 sequences; around 10% occur once, and the top ten carry about 2.3%. Time point meaning: patch test 3, about 24 weeks after DPC sensitization. As to treatment: therapeutic diphenylcyclopropenone sensitization with weekly scalp DPC. Sequencing was performed on whole blood, taken in connection with sensitization to the hapten diphenylcyclopropenone (DPC). The receptors here all came from a woman in her 30s with alopecia areata. Some clones in this sample may be carry-over from other donors' samples.

This clonotype was recorded at least ten times. The chain links TRBV2 to TRBJ1-5; TRBD1 is a possible D gene (5 bases). V lost 9 bases and J 7 bases, leaving 10 bases between the germline ends. The CDR3 spans 11 residues. The germline gives CDR1 SNHLY, CDR2 FYNNEI. CDR3 sequence (DNA): TGTGCCAGTCCGGAGGGGCAGCCCCAGCATTTT. This encodes CASPEGQPQHF.

This clonotype was recorded a few times. This sequence joins TRBV20-1 and TRBJ2-7; 7 positions match TRBD2. Trimming removed 2 bases from V and 6 bases from J; junction bases left unmatched: 7. The CDR3 has 13 amino acids. Germline V gives CDR1 DFQATT, CDR2 SNEGSKA (reference sequence). The CDR3, as DNA: TGCAGTGCTAGAAAGACTAGCCTCCTCGAGCAGTACTTC. This sequence encodes CSARKTSLLEQYF.

This clonotype was counted many times. V and J are TRBV27 and TRBJ2-2; weak D call: TRBD2 (5 bases). Germline CDR1 reads MNHEY; CDR2 reads SMNVEV (reference sequence). Trimming stripped 0 bases from V and 1 base from J, with 6 bases between. The CDR3 extends over 15 amino acids. CDR3 sequence (DNA): TGTGCCAGCAGTTTATCGAGCGGGAACACCGGGGAGCTGTTTTTT. Residues: CASSLSSGNTGELFF.

This clonotype was seen more than once but under ten times. The chain couples TRBV6-2 or TRBV6-3 to TRBJ2-2; possibly TRBD1 or TRBD2 for D (7 bases each). CDR3 length equals 13 residues. Between the trimmed V and J ends, which lost 8 bases and 4 bases, there was a span of 11 bases. Germline V gene lookup returns CDR1 MNHEY and CDR2 SVGEGT. The CDR3 DNA reads as TGTGCCAGCGCCAGGGGGGGCACCGGGGAGCTGTTTTTT. Its translation is CASARGGTGELFF.

This clonotype was seen a handful of times. The genes are TRBV6-1 and TRBJ2-7; 9 bases match TRBD1. CDR1 MNHNS and CDR2 SASEGT come from the germline V gene. V trimming: 7 bases; J trimming: 3 bases; junction bases outside the gene matches: 4. The length of the CDR3 is 13 residues. The CDR3 nucleotides are TGTGCCAGCAATCCGGGACAGGGCTACGAGCAGTACTTC. Protein: CASNPGQGYEQYF.

The sample holds a few counts of this clonotype. The J gene is TRBJ2-5, the V gene TRBV19; D unresolved. From germline, CDR1 is LNHDA and CDR2 SQIVND (reference sequence). Trimming pared 4 bases from V and 1 base from J, leaving 7 bases between. The CDR3 extends over 13 amino acids. The CDR3 protein is CASSKEIQETQYF. In DNA form, the CDR3 reads TGTGCCAGTAGTAAAGAAATCCAAGAGACCCAGTACTTC.

This clonotype has a count of ten or more. V gene TRBV6-5 combines with J gene TRBJ2-1; a weak D match, TRBD1 (5 bases). This CDR3 has 15 amino acids. V was shortened by 2 bases and J by 5 bases, with 13 bases between the two germline ends. CDR1 is MNHEY and CDR2 is SVGAGI in the germline V gene. The CDR3 loop reads CASSYTPTAHNEQFF. CDR3 nucleotide sequence: TGTGCCAGCAGTTACACCCCGACAGCGCACAATGAGCAGTTCTTC.

This clonotype turned up a few times. The chain combines TRBV6-5 with TRBJ2-3; maybe TRBD2 (6 bases). Trimming shortened V by 0 bases and J by 4 bases, and 23 bases separated the two germline ends. The CDR3 has 19 amino acids. Looked up from germline, CDR1 is MNHEY and CDR2 is SVGAGI. CDR3 region: CASSYSGGLGGGPADTQYF. The CDR3, as DNA: TGTGCCAGCAGTTACTCGGGTGGTTTGGGGGGAGGCCCCGCAGATACGCAGTATTTT.

This chain joins TRBV6-1 and TRBJ2-7; the D is unclear. The germline gives CDR1 MNHNS, CDR2 SASEGT. The CDR3 runs to 12 residues. V dropped 6 bases and J dropped 2 bases, with 8 bases sitting between them. The CDR3 DNA is TGTGCCAGCAGCAAGGAAGCCTACGAGCAGTACTTC. Amino acid sequence: CASSKEAYEQYF.

The table lists this clonotype with many counts. J is TRBJ2-1 and V is TRBV28, with 9 bases matching TRBD2. V gave up 3 bases and J gave up 5 bases; unmatched junction bases: 11. This CDR3 region has 17 residues. The germline V gene has CDR1 MDHEN and CDR2 SYDVKM. The CDR3 loop is CASSFELAGEFDNEQFF. CDR3 coding DNA: TGTGCCAGCAGTTTCGAGTTAGCGGGAGAGTTTGACAATGAGCAGTTCTTC.

There are a few counts of this clonotype. CDR3: CASSPDGLNTEAFF. CDR3 coding DNA: TGTGCCAGCAGCCCGGACGGACTGAACACTGAAGCTTTCTTT. V is TRBV7-3 and J is TRBJ1-1; D call uncertain. There are 14 residues in the CDR3. The germline gives CDR1 SGHTA, CDR2 FQGTGA. The germline V and J ends were trimmed by 5 bases and 0 bases, with 10 bases remaining between them.

The chain couples TRBV6-5 to TRBJ2-1; TRBD2 matches at 8 bases. Germline assignment: CDR1 MNHEY and CDR2 SVGAGI. V shed 6 bases, J shed 5 bases, and the junction held 9 bases outside the gene matches. This CDR3 has 15 amino acids. The CDR3 bases are TGTGCCAGCAGCCCGAGCGGGGGCGCAAACAATGAGCAGTTCTTC. It specifies CASSPSGGANNEQFF.

Ten or more counts support this clonotype. The V and J genes are TRBV29-1 and TRBJ1-1, with TRBD1 as a possible D gene (5 bases). Per the germline V gene, CDR1 is SQVTM and CDR2 is ANQGSEA. The CDR3 totals 13 residues. V gave up 6 bases and J gave up 6 bases, with 17 bases separating them. CDR3 in DNA: TGCAGCGTCACGGACACCCTGGGTGCTGAAGCTTTCTTT. Encoded protein: CSVTDTLGAEAFF.